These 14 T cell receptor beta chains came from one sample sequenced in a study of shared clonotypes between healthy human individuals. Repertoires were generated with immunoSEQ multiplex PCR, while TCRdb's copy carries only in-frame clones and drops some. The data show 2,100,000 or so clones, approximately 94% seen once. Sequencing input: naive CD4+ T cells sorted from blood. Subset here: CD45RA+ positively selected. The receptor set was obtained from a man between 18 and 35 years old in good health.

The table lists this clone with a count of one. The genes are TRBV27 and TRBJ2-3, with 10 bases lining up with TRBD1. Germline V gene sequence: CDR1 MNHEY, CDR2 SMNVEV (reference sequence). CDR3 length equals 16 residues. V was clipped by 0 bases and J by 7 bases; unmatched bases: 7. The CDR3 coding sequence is TGTGCCAGCAGTTTATCACGGGGACAGGGGTCACATACGCAGTATTTT. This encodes CASSLSRGQGSHTQYF.

The CDR3 sequence: CASGSPLEHANTEAFF. The DNA for the CDR3 is TGTGCCAGCGGATCGCCCCTAGAGCACGCGAACACTGAAGCTTTCTTT. The gene calls are TRBV28 and TRBJ1-1; D is uncertain. Deletions cut 8 bases from V and 1 base from J, with 20 bases between. This CDR3 comprises 16 residues. Germline CDR1 and CDR2: MDHEN and SYDVKM.

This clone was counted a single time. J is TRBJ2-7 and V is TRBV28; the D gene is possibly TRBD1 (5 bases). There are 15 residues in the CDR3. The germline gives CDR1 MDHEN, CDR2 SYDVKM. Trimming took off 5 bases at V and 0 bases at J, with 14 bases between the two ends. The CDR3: CASSGQGVSSYEQYF. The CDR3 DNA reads TGTGCCAGCAGTGGACAAGGGGTTAGCTCCTACGAGCAGTACTTC.

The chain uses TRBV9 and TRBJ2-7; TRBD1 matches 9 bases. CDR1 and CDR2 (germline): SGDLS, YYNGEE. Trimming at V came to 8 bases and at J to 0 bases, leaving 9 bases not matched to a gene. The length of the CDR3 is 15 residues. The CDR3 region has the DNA TGTGCCAGTTCACCGGGACAGGGCAACTCCTACGAGCAGTACTTC. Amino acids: CASSPGQGNSYEQYF.

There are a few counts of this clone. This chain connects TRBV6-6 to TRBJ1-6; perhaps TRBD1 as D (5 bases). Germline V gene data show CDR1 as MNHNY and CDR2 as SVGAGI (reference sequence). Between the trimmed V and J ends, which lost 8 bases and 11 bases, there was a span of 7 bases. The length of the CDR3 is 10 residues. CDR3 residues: CASWGPPLHF. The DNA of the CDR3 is TGTGCCAGCTGGGGCCCACCCCTCCACTTT.

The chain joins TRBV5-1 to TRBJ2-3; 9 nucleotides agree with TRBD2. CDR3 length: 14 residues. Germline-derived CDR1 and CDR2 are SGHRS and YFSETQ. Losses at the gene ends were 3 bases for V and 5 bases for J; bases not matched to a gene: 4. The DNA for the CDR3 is TGCGCCAGCAGCTCTCCGACTAGCGGAGATACGCAGTATTTT. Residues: CASSSPTSGDTQYF.

This CDR3 is CASSLGPSEQFF. CDR3 coding DNA: TGCGCCAGCAGCCTCGGGCCTTCCGAGCAGTTCTTC. The rearrangement links TRBV4-1 to TRBJ2-1, with D hard to call. The CDR3 covers 12 residues. In germline, CDR1 is MGHRA, CDR2 YSYEKL. The germline V and J ends were trimmed by 4 bases and 10 bases, with 11 bases remaining between them.

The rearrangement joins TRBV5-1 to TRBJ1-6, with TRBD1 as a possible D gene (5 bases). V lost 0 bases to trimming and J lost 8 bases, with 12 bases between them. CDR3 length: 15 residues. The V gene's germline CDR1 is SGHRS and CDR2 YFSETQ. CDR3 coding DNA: TGCGCCAGCAGCTTGGATTGGGGGTGGCATTCACCCCTCCACTTT. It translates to CASSLDWGWHSPLHF.

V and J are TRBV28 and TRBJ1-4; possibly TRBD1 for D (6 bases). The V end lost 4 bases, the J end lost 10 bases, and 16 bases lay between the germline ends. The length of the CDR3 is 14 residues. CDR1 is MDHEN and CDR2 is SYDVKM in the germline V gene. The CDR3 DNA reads TGTGCCAGCAGTTCAGGGGATCTGCTTGGAAAACTGTTTTTT. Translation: CASSSGDLLGKLFF.

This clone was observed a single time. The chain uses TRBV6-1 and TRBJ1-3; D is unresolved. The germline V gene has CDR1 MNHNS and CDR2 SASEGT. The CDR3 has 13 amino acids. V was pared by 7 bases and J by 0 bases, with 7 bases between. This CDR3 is CASNTASGNTIYF. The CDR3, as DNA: TGTGCCAGCAATACAGCCTCTGGAAACACCATATATTTT.

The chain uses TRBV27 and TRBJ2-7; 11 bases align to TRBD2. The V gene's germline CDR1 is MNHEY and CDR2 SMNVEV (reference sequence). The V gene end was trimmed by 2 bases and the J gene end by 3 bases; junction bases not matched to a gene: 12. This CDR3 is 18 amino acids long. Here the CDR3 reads CASSLEGSAGLAVYEQYF. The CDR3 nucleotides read TGTGCCAGCAGTTTAGAGGGGTCCGCGGGACTAGCGGTCTACGAGCAGTACTTC.

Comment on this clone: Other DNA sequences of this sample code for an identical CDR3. The CDR3 loop reads CASSLEGNTEAFF. In nucleotides, the CDR3 is TGTGCCAGCAGCTTAGAGGGGAATACTGAAGCTTTCTTT. The chain is built from TRBV7-3 and TRBJ1-1; D perhaps matches TRBD1 (5 bases). This CDR3 is 13 amino acids long. V lost 2 bases and J lost 5, with 9 bases in between. The germline CDR1 and CDR2 sequences are SGHTA and FQGTGA.

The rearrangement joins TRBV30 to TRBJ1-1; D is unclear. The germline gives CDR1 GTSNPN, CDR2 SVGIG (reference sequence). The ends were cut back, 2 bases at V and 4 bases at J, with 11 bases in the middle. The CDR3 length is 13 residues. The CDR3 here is CAWSSSPGTEAFF. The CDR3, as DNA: TGTGCCTGGAGTAGTTCCCCGGGCACTGAAGCTTTCTTT.

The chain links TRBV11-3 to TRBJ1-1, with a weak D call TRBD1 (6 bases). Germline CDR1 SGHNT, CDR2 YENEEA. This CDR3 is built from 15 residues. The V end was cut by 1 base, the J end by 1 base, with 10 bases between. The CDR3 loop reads CASSLGWGPNTEAFF. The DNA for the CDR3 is TGTGCCAGCAGCTTAGGGTGGGGGCCGAACACTGAAGCTTTCTTT. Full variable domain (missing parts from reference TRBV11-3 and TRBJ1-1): EAGVVQSPRYKIIEKKQPVAFWCNPISGHNTLYWYLQNLGQGPELLIRYENEEAVDDSQLPKDRFSAERLKGVDSTLKIQPAELGDSAVYLCASSLGWGPNTEAFFGQGTRLTVV.